This is a list of T cell receptor beta chains from one sample in a study of Graves' ophthalmopathy and Graves' hyperthyroidism. TCRdb passed the multiplex PCR reads through MiXCR, listing each CDR3 protein once. Here the sample spans 400,000 to 450,000 distinct CDR3 sequences, about 21% being singletons. Specimen: peripheral blood. These receptors were taken from a woman under 30 with stable Graves' hyperthyroidism. The CDR3 runs from the conserved cysteine through the conserved F or W. Fields, in order: V gene, D gene, CDR3 length, J gene, clone size, CDR3 protein, CDR3 DNA. The D gene is left open where the match is weak. The listing skips clone size in some rows; elsewhere it reads once, few, many or a size class.

>TRBV27|TRBD2|16|TRBJ2-7|NA
CASSQSLAGPFYEQYF
TGTGCCAGCAGTCAAAGTCTAGCGGGGCCCTTCTACGAGCAGTACTTC
>TRBV15|TRBD1|13|TRBJ1-2|NA
CATSRRTGDGYTF
TGTGCCACCAGCAGAAGGACAGGGGACGGCTACACCTTC
>TRBV6-1|NA|15|TRBJ1-3|few
CASSPRQNSGNTIYF
TGTGCCAGCAGTCCGAGACAGAACTCTGGAAACACCATATATTTT
>TRBV11-2|NA|14|TRBJ2-7|many
CASSLIAGYNEQYF
TGTGCCAGCAGCTTAATCGCGGGATATAACGAGCAGTACTTC
>TRBV7-8|NA|15|TRBJ2-4|many
CASPCPEALKNIKYF
TGTGCCAGCCCCTGCCCGGAGGCCCTGAAAAACATTAAGTACTTC
>TRBV6-1|NA|15|TRBJ1-2|NA
CASSPSRQTNYGYTF
TGTGCCAGCAGCCCCTCCCGACAGACTAACTATGGCTACACCTTC
>TRBV29-1|NA|12|TRBJ2-7|many
CSVVGGTYEQYF
TGCAGCGTTGTCGGCGGTACCTACGAGCAGTACTTC
>TRBV6-5|NA|15|TRBJ1-1|many
CASSYLGHWNTEAFF
TGTGCCAGCAGTTACTTGGGACACTGGAACACTGAAGCTTTCTTT
>TRBV28|TRBD2|20|TRBJ2-4|many
CASSLWRFGPSGSRKNIKYF
TGTGCCAGCAGTTTATGGCGGTTTGGGCCTAGCGGGAGCCGGAAAAACATTAAGTACTTC
>TRBV19|NA|14|TRBJ2-2|few
CASTPRTRTGELFF
TGTGCCAGTACCCCGCGGACCAGGACCGGGGAGCTGTTTTTT